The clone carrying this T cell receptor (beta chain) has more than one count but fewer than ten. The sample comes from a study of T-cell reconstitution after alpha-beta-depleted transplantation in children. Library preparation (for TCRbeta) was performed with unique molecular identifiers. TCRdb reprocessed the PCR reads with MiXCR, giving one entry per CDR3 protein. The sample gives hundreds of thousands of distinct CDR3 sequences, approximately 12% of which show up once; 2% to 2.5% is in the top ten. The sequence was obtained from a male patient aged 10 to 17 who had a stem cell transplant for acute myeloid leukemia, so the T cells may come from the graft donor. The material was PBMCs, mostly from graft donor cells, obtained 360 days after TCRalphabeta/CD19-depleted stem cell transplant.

Here the CDR3 DNA reads TGTGCCAGCAGCCAAACCGACAGGGTCCACGAGCAGTACTTC. It is translated as CASSQTDRVHEQYF. The chain has TRBV3-1 and TRBJ2-7, with TRBD1 identical over 7 bases. Per the germline V gene, CDR1 is LGHDT and CDR2 is YNNKEL (reference sequence). The V and J ends lost 2 bases and 5 bases, in that order; junction bases with no gene match: 6. The CDR3 loop spans 14 amino acids.